The entry below describes one TCR beta chain. The target of this receptor is not known. No base quality information exists; no much larger clone differs at one position. Library method: the immunoSEQ multiplex PCR assay. For most patients, genomic DNA was isolated with the Qiagen DNeasy Blood and Tissue Kit and sent frozen to Adaptive Biotechnologies for TCR sequencing. For most patients, genomic DNA was subjected to high-throughput TCR-beta CDR3 sequencing by Adaptive Biotechnologies. The paper's processing steps were these. Adaptive's ImmunoSEQ software supplied the TCR sequencing data for around 19 patients, while MiXCR and VDJtools were used to process three other patients. To correct CD4 versus CD8 sorting errors, any sequence found in both subsets at a frequency ratio below 5:1 was removed. CDR3 nucleotide sequences shared between donor and recipient were removed because the origin of such sequences could not be assigned. At least 2-fold expansion over unstimulated cells and a minimum CFSE-low frequency of 0.002% (template counts) or 0.001% (read counts) were required for clones to be classified as alloreactive. Clones were considered mappable if detected in sequenced pre-transplant spleen, lymph node, or MLR CFSE-low populations of the donor or recipient. The cumulative frequency of alloreactive clones was calculated as a percentage of all sequences, weighted by copy number. Imported from immuneACCESS, the table was reduced by TCRdb to in-frame sequences with V and J called. These copies leave out some clones; in studies compared against another copy, an unresolved V gene accounts for under half, and the cause of the remainder is not known. D and trimming come from the DNA, and the V and J calls and clone size come from that table. This sample comprises tens of thousands of clones, approximately 94% of them detected only once. The ten largest clones capture about 2% of the sample.

These data are taken from a study of graft-versus-host responses after intestinal transplantation (dated by TCRdb to about 2021). At the level of the whole study: Multivisceral, liver-intestinal, or isolated intestinal transplants were received by the recipients. Alloreactive clones were identified by sequencing pre-transplant mixed lymphocyte reaction products and comparing them with unstimulated pre-transplant donor and recipient T cells. After intestinal transplantation, graft-versus-host and host-versus-graft alloreactive T cell clones were followed in the graft, circulation and bone marrow using bulk TCR-beta CDR3 sequencing. Rather than being sequenced by the commercial service, samples from a few later patients were sequenced in-house on an Illumina MiSeq and processed with MiXCR. Donor T cell macrochimerism was defined as a peak of at least 4% donor T cells among recipient peripheral blood mononuclear cells. Anti-thymocyte globulin induction was given to all recipients, followed by maintenance tacrolimus and steroids for 2 to 4 years. The cohort enrolled 20 to 30 intestinal transplant recipients, one of whom was a retransplant, and a few patients without pretransplant specimens were excluded.

According to the germline V gene, CDR1 reads SGDLS and CDR2 reads YYNGEE. Compared with germline, V lacks 3 bases and J lacks 8 bases; bases without a gene match: 12. The CDR3 measures 16 amino acids from cysteine to phenylalanine. The only DNA kept is the CDR3, 48 bases in frame from the first base. Per the publication, the time point label means: cells obtained before transplantation from donor or recipient. CD3+CD4+ and CD3+CD8+ populations were FACS-sorted from unstimulated pre-transplant donor and recipient cells taken from spleen or lymph nodes. Summary of the overall study and its limitations: GvH clones were found in recipient bone marrow, and some of the GvH clones appeared earlier in ileal mucosa or blood, which is consistent with an intestinal mucosal origin. Early after transplant, peak levels of circulating GvH clones were associated with declines in HvG clones. In the allografts of patients with donor T cell macrochimerism, GvH to HvG T cell clonal ratios were high. The relatively low number and heterogeneity of intestinal transplant patients limited the conclusions.

The chain is made from TRBV9 and TRBJ2-1; 9 bases in between match TRBD2. The sequenced sample was unstimulated CD8+ T cells sorted from spleen or lymph node cells, obtained before intestinal transplant. The sequence was collected from a human donor who received an intestinal transplant. The CDR3 reads CASSAPLAGGPDEQFF. The DNA sequence is TGTGCCAGCAGCGCCCCTCTTGCGGGGGGGCCTGATGAGCAGTTCTTC.